One sample yielded the 13 T cell receptor beta chains listed below, sequenced in a study of cytomegalovirus exposure and HLA in healthy donors. PCR primers comprised 60 Vbeta and 13 Jbeta primers. Method: immunoSEQ multiplex PCR; TCRdb's copy keeps in-frame clones and lacks some. The sample includes 150,000 or so clones, over 60% of them seen just once. The sample was PBMCs. These TCRs come from a female donor in good health and CMV-seronegative.

The chain recombines TRBV5-1 with TRBJ1-4; 8 nucleotides agree with TRBD1. V trimming: 0 bases; J trimming: 0 bases; junction bases outside the gene matches: 4. CDR3 length: 17 residues. From germline, CDR1 is SGHRS and CDR2 YFSETQ. In DNA form, the CDR3 reads TGCGCCAGCAGCTTGGGGGGGACAGGTGCAACTAATGAAAAACTGTTTTTT. This encodes CASSLGGTGATNEKLFF.

This clone was observed a single time. The chain links TRBV4-2 to TRBJ2-7; 9 bases match TRBD2. This CDR3 comprises 19 residues. The V segment lost 1 base and the J segment 2 bases; nucleotides outside the gene matches: 15. From germline, CDR1 is LGHNA and CDR2 YNFKEQ. DNA of the CDR3: TGTGCCAGCAGCCAAGTGGGTAGGAGACTAGCGGAACTCCCCTACGAGCAGTACTTC. Its protein is CASSQVGRRLAELPYEQYF.

The rearrangement uses TRBV11-3 and TRBJ2-7; TRBD2 aligns across 7 bases. This CDR3 is 11 amino acids long. After removal of 4 bases from V and 6 bases from J, the junction contained 0 bases not matched to a gene. From germline, CDR1 is SGHNT and CDR2 YENEEA. CDR3 protein: CASSSGGEQYF. CDR3 nucleotides: TGTGCCAGCAGCTCGGGGGGCGAGCAGTACTTC.

The chain recombines TRBV5-5 with TRBJ1-2; D is unresolved. V lost 6 bases and J 2 bases, leaving 17 bases between the germline ends. CDR3 size: 15 residues. The germline V gene has CDR1 SGHKS and CDR2 YYEKEE (reference sequence). The CDR3 bases are TGTGCCAGCATCGACCCTAGCGTCAGGAACTATGGCTACACCTTC. Amino acids: CASIDPSVRNYGYTF. Together with reference TRBV5-5 and TRBJ1-2, the CDR3 gives the full variable domain: DAGVTQSPTHLIKTRGQQVTLRCSPISGHKSVSWYQQVLGQGPQFIFQYYEKEERGRGNFPDRFSARQFPNYSSELNVNALLLGDSALYLCASIDPSVRNYGYTFGSGTRLTVV.

The chain carries TRBV7-9 and TRBJ2-3; 9 positions match TRBD1. The J segment lost 4 bases and the V segment lost 2 bases, leaving 7 bases of the junction unmatched. Per germline, CDR1 SEHNR and CDR2 FQNEAQ (reference sequence). The CDR3 is made up of 16 amino acids. CDR3 protein: CASSLPDRGLADTQYF. In DNA form, the CDR3 reads TGTGCCAGCAGCTTACCGGACAGGGGCCTCGCAGATACGCAGTATTTT.

This clone has more than one count but fewer than ten. The rearrangement uses TRBV6-5 and TRBJ1-6; no clear D gene. Trimming removed 0 bases at V and 9 bases at J, with 15 bases between. Germline loops: CDR1 MNHEY, CDR2 SVGAGI. This CDR3 is built from 16 residues. Written as DNA, the CDR3 is TGTGCCAGCAGTTACTCGATTGGCAGGTTCGGTTCACCCCTCCACTTT. It yields the protein CASSYSIGRFGSPLHF.

The J gene is TRBJ2-5, the V gene TRBV2, with a tentative D call TRBD1 (5 bases). This CDR3 is built from 15 residues. In germline, CDR1 is SNHLY, CDR2 FYNNEI. The V end lost 6 bases, the J end lost 1 base, and 15 bases lay between the germline ends. In nucleotides, the CDR3 is TGTGCCAGCAGGTGGCAGGGAATAGCCCAAGAGACCCAGTACTTC. Its protein product is CASRWQGIAQETQYF.

The V gene is TRBV21-1, the J gene TRBJ1-5; TRBD1, as called in the table, went unchecked against the DNA. TRBV21-1 is a pseudogene segment. CDR3 size: 15 residues. CDR3 region: CASQGQRDSNQPQHF. CDR3 coding DNA: TGTGCCAGCCAGGGACAGAGAGATAGCAATCAGCCCCAGCATTTT.

This clone was seen more than once but under ten times. The chain is built from TRBV28 and TRBJ1-2, with D perhaps TRBD1 (6 bases). V dropped 5 bases and J dropped 3 bases, with 19 bases sitting between them. The CDR3 is 16 residues long. Germline CDR1 is MDHEN and CDR2 is SYDVKM. The CDR3: CASSTTGIFGDYGYTF. As DNA, the CDR3 is TGTGCCAGCAGTACTACAGGGATCTTTGGCGACTATGGCTACACCTTC.

Points on this clone: The junction shows a germline mismatch at one end, possibly a read error. The chain employs TRBV28 and TRBJ1-5; D is undetermined. The CDR3 is 10 amino acids. Germline lookup yields CDR1 MDHEN and CDR2 SYDVKM. The CDR3 DNA sequence: TGCTCAGTGGGCAATCAGCCCCAGCATTTT. Its translation is CSVGNQPQHF.

This clone came up once. The chain recombines TRBV6-1 with TRBJ2-7, with 8 bases lining up with TRBD2. CDR1 and CDR2 (germline): MNHNS, SASEGT. V was clipped by 2 bases and J by 0 bases; unmatched bases: 12. CDR3 size: 18 residues. In nucleotides, the CDR3 is TGTGCCAGCAGTGAAACTGCGGCTAGCGGGCGAAGCTCCTACGAGCAGTACTTC. Translating gives CASSETAASGRSSYEQYF.

The chain recombines TRBV5-4 with TRBJ1-4, with TRBD1 as a possible D gene (6 bases). Germline V gene lookup returns CDR1 SGHNT and CDR2 YYREEE (reference sequence). CDR3 length: 15 amino acids. Trimming left V 4 bases short and J 8 bases short, with 18 bases between. This CDR3 reads CASSRKDSFEEKLFF. The CDR3 DNA sequence: TGTGCCAGCAGCAGGAAGGACAGTTTCGAAGAAAAACTGTTTTTT.

The V and J genes are TRBV28 and TRBJ2-6; the match to TRBD1 covers 9 bases. The CDR3 runs 18 residues. The germline V gene has CDR1 MDHEN and CDR2 SYDVKM. The trim removed 4 bases at V and 0 bases at J, leaving 7 bases unmatched. The CDR3 loop is CASSSWTGASSGANVLTF. In DNA form, the CDR3 reads TGTGCCAGCAGTTCCTGGACAGGGGCGAGCTCTGGGGCCAACGTCCTGACTTTC.